These 4 T cell receptor beta chains were sequenced from one sample in a study of T cell repertoires in cytomegalovirus infection. TCRdb re-called the reads through MiXCR, storing one row per CDR3 protein. In the table there are around 210,000 distinct CDR3 sequences, approximately 7% of which are singletons. Sequencing used PBMCs. The receptors were gathered from a human donor in good health (CMV status not recorded). Some clones in this sample may be carry-over from other donors' samples.

Concerning this clonotype: This may stem from a read error, because a much larger clone lies one nucleotide away. This sequence joins TRBV5-6 and TRBJ2-3, with D perhaps matching TRBD2 (6 bases). V was pared by 4 bases and J by 2 bases, with 14 bases between. Germline values: CDR1 SGHDT, CDR2 YYEEEE. The CDR3 has 15 amino acids. In DNA, the CDR3 is TGTGCCAGCAGCCCCGGGGACTCTTTCACAGATACGCAGTATTTT. It encodes CASSPGDSFTDTQYF.

The rearrangement uses TRBV20-1 and TRBJ1-4, with a possible D match to TRBD1 (6 bases). CDR3 length: 16 amino acids. The germline gives CDR1 DFQATT, CDR2 SNEGSKA (reference sequence). V was shortened by 2 bases and J by 5 bases, with 18 bases between the two germline ends. CDR3 region: CSARSKTGRENEKLFF. The CDR3 DNA reads as TGCAGTGCTAGATCAAAAACAGGGAGGGAGAATGAAAAACTGTTTTTT.

This clonotype was observed a handful of times. V gene TRBV12-3 or TRBV12-4 combines with J gene TRBJ2-5; D is unresolved. V was trimmed by 0 bases and J by 5 bases, leaving 10 bases between them. The CDR3 is made up of 14 amino acids. CDR3 coding DNA: TGTGCCAGCAGTTTAGCTGGGATTGCGGAGACCCAGTACTTC. It encodes CASSLAGIAETQYF.

This chain joins TRBV5-1 and TRBJ2-7; the match to TRBD1 covers 10 bases. CDR1 SGHRS and CDR2 YFSETQ come from the germline V gene. Trimming removed 4 bases from V and 6 bases from J; junction bases left unmatched: 10. The CDR3 is made up of 15 amino acids. The CDR3 loop is CASSGGAGTGAEQYF. The CDR3 nucleotides read TGCGCCAGCAGCGGAGGGGCCGGGACAGGGGCCGAGCAGTACTTC.